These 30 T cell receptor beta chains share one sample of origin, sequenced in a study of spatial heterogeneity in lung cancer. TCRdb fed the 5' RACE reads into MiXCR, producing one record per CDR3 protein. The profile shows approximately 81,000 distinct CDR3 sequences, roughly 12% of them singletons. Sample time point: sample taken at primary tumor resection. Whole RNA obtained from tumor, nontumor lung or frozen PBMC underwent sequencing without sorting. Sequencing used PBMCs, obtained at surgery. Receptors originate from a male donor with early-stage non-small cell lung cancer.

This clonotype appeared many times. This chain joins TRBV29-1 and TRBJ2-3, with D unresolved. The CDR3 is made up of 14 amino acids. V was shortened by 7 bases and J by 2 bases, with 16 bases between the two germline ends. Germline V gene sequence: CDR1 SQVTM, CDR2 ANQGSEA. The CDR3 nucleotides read TGCAGCGCCGCCCCTTGGCAGTACACAGATACGCAGTATTTT. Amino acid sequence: CSAAPWQYTDTQYF.

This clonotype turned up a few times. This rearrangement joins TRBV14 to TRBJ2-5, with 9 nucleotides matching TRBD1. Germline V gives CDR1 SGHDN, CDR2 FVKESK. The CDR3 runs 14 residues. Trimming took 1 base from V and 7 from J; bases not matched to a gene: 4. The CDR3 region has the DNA TGTGCCAGCAGCCAAGGGGGACAGGGTTGGACCCAGTACTTC. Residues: CASSQGGQGWTQYF.

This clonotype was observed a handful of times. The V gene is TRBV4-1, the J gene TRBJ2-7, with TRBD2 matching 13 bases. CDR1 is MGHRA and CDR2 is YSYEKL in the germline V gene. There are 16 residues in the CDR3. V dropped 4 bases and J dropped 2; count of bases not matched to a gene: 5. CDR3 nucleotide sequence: TGCGCCAGCAGCCCCAGGACTAGCGGGAGAGCCTACGAGCAGTACTTC. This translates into CASSPRTSGRAYEQYF.

CDR3 in amino acids: CASSFDRVSGHHHEQYF. CDR3 sequence (DNA): TGTGCCAGCAGCTTCGACCGAGTGTCGGGCCACCATCACGAGCAGTACTTC. V gene TRBV11-1 combines with J gene TRBJ2-7, with unresolved D. CDR1 is SGHAT, CDR2 FQDESV, per germline (reference sequence). With 3 bases removed from V and 5 bases from J, the gap between germline ends came to 23 bases. This CDR3 has 17 amino acids.

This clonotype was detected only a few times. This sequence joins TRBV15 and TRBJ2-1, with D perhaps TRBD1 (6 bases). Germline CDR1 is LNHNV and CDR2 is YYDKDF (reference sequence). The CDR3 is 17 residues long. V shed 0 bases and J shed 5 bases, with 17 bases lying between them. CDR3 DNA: TGTGCCACCAGCAGAGACGGACCACAGGGTCGGCACAATGAGCAGTTCTTC. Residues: CATSRDGPQGRHNEQFF.

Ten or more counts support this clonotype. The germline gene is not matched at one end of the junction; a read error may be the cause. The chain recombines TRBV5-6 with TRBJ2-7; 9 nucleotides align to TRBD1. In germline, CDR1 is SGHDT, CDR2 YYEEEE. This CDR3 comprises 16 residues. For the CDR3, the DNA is TGTGCCAGCAGCTTTGACCGGGACAGGGCCTCCCACGAGCAGTACTTC. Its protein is CASSFDRDRASHEQYF. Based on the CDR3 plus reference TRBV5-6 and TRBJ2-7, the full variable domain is DAGVTQSPTHLIKTRGQQVTLRCSPKSGHDTVSWYQQALGQGPQFIFQYYEEEERQRGNFPDRFSGHQFPNYSSELNVNALLLGDSALYLCASSFDRDRASHEQYFGPGTRLTVT.

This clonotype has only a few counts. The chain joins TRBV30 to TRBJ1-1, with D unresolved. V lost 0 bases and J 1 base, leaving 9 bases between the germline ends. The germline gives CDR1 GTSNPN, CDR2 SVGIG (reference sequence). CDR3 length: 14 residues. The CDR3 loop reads CAWSVVPGNTEAFF. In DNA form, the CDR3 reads TGTGCCTGGAGTGTTGTTCCGGGGAACACTGAAGCTTTCTTT.

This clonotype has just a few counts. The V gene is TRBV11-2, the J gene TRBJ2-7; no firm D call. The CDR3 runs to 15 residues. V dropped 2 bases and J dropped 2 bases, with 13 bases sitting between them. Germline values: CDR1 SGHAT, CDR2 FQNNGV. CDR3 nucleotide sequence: TGTGCCAGCAGCTTATCCAGCAGTTCCCCCTACGAGCAGTACTTC. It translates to CASSLSSSSPYEQYF.

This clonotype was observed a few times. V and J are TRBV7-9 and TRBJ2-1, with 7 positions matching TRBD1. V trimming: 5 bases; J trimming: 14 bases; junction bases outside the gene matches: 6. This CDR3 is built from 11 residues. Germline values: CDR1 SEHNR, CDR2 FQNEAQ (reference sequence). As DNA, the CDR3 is TGTGCCAGCAGCCGCGACAGGGTGGAGTTCTTC. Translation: CASSRDRVEFF.

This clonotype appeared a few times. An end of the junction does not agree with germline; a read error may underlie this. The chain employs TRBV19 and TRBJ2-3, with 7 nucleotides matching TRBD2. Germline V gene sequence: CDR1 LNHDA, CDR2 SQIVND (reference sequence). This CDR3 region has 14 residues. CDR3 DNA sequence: TGTGCCAGTAGAATAGCGGGCCTCACAGATACGCAGTATTTT. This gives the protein CASRIAGLTDTQYF.

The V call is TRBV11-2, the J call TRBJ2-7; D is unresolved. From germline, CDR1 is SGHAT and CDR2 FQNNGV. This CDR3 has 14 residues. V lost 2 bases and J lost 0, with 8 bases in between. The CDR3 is CASSLRASSYEQYF. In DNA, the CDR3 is TGTGCCAGCAGCTTACGAGCCAGCTCCTACGAGCAGTACTTC.

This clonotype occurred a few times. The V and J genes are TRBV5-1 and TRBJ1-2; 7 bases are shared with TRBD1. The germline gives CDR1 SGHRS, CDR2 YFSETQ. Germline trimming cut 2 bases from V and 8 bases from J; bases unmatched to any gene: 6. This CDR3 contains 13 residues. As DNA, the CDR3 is TGCGCCAGCAGCTTCAACGACAGGGACGGCTACACCTTC. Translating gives CASSFNDRDGYTF. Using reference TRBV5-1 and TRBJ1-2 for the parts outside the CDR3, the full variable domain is KAGVTQTPRYLIKTRGQQVTLSCSPISGHRSVSWYQQTPGQGLQFLFEYFSETQRNKGNFPGRFSGRQFSNSRSEMNVSTLELGDSALYLCASSFNDRDGYTFGSGTRLTVV.

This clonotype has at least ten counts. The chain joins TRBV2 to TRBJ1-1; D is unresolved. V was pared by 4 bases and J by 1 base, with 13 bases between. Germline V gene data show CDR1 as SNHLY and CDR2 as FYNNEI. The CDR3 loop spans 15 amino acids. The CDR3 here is CASSAPQSSNTEAFF. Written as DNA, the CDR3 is TGTGCCAGCAGTGCTCCCCAGTCCTCGAACACTGAAGCTTTCTTT.

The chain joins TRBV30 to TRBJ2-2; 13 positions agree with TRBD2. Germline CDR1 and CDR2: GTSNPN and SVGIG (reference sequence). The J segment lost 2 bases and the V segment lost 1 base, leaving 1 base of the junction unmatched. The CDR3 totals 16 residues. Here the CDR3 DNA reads TGTGCCTGGAGTGCGGGACTAGCGGGAAACACCGGGGAGCTGTTTTTT. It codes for CAWSAGLAGNTGELFF.

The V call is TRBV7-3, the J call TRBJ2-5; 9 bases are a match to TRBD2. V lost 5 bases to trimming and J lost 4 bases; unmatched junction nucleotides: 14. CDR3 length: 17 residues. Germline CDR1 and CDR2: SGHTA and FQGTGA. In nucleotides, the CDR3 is TGTGCCAGCAGCCCGTCGGGTAGCGGGAGTCCAGGAGAGACCCAGTACTTC. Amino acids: CASSPSGSGSPGETQYF.

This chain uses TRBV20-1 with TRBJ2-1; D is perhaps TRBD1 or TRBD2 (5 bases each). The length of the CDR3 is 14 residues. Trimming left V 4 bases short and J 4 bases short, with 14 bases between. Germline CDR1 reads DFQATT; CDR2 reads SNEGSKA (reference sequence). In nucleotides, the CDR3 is TGCAGTGCTACAGGGCCCCGGAGGTACAATGAGCAGTTCTTC. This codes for CSATGPRRYNEQFF.

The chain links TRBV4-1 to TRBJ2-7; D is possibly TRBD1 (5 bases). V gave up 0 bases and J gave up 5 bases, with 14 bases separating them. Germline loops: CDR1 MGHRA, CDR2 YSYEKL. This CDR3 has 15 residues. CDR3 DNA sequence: TGCGCCAGCAGCCAAGATAGGGGCAGGGATCACGAGCAGTACTTC. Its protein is CASSQDRGRDHEQYF.

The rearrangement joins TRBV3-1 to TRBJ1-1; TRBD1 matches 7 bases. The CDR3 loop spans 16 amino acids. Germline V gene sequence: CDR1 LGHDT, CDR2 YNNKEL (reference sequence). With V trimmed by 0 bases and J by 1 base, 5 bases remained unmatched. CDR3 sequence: CASSQDYRTGNTEAFF. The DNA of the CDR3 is TGTGCCAGCAGCCAAGATTACCGGACAGGGAACACTGAAGCTTTCTTT.

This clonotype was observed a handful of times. CDR3 sequence: CASRPRGPGTDTQYF. As DNA, the CDR3 is TGTGCCAGCAGGCCCAGAGGCCCAGGCACAGATACGCAGTATTTT. The rearrangement links TRBV28 to TRBJ2-3; D remains unclear. Trimming left V 6 bases short and J 1 base short, with 14 bases between. CDR1 and CDR2 from the germline V gene are MDHEN and SYDVKM. The CDR3 has 15 amino acids.

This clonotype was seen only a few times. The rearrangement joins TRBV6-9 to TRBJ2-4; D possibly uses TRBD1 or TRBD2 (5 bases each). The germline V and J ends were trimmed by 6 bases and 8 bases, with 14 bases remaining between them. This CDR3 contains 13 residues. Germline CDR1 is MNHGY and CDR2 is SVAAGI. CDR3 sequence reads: CASRPGTWDIQYF. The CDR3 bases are TGTGCCAGCAGGCCCGGGACCTGGGACATTCAGTACTTC.

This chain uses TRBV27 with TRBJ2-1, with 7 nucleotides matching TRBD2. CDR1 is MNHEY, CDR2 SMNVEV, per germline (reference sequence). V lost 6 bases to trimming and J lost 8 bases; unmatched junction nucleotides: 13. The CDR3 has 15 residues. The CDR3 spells CASRKTSNSAYEQFF. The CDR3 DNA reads TGTGCCAGCAGGAAGACTAGCAATAGTGCATATGAGCAGTTCTTC.

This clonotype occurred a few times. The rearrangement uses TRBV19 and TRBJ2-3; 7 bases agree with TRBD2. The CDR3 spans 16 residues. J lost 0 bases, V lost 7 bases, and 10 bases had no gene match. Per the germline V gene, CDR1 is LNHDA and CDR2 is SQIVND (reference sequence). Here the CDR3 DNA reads TGTGCCAGTACGAGTTTTGGGCGGGGGAGCACAGATACGCAGTATTTT. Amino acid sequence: CASTSFGRGSTDTQYF.

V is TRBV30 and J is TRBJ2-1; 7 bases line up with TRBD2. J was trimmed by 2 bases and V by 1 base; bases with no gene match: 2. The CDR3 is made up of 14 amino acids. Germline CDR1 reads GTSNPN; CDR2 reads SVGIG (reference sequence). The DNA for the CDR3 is TGTGCCTGGAGTGGCAGCGGGACCTACAATGAGCAGTTCTTC. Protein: CAWSGSGTYNEQFF. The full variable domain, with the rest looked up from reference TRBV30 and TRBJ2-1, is SQTIHQWPATLVQPVGSPLSLECTVEGTSNPNLYWYRQAAGRGLQLLFYSVGIGQISSEVPQNLSASRPQDRQFILSSKKLLLSDSGFYLCAWSGSGTYNEQFFGPGTRLTVL.

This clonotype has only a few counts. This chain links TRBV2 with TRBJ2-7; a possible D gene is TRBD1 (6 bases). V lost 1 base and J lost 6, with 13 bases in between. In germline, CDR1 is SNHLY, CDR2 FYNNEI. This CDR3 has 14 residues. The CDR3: CASSEEGEWSEQYF. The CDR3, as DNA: TGTGCCAGCAGTGAAGAGGGGGAGTGGTCCGAGCAGTACTTC.

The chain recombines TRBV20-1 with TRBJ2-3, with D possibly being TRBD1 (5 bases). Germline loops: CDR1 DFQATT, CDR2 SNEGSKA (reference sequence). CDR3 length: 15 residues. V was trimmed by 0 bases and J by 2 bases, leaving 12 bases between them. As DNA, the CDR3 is TGCAGTGCTAGAGATCCCCAGGGAAACACAGATACGCAGTATTTT. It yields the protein CSARDPQGNTDTQYF.

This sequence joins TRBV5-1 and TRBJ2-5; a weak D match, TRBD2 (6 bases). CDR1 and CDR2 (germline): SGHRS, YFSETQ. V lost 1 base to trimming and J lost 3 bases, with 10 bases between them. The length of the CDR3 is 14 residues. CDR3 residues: CASSLIAAEETQYF. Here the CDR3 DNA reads TGCGCCAGCAGCTTGATAGCGGCCGAAGAGACCCAGTACTTC.

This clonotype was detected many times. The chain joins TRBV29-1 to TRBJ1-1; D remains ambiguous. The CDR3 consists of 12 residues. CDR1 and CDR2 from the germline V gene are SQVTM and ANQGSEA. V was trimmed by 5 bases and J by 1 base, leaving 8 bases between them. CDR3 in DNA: TGCAGCGTTCGTGACACGAACACTGAAGCTTTCTTT. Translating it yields CSVRDTNTEAFF.

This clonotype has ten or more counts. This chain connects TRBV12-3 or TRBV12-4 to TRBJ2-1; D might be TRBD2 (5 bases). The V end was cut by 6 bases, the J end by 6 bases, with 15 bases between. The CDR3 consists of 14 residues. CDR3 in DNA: TGTGCCAGCAGCCCCCGAGAGGGCATCAATGAGCAGTTCTTC. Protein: CASSPREGINEQFF.

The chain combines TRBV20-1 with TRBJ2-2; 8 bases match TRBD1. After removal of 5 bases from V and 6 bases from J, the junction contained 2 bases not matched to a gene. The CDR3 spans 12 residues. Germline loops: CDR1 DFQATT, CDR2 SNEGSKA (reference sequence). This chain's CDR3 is CSAQQGAGELFF. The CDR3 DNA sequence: TGCAGTGCTCAACAGGGGGCCGGGGAGCTGTTTTTT.

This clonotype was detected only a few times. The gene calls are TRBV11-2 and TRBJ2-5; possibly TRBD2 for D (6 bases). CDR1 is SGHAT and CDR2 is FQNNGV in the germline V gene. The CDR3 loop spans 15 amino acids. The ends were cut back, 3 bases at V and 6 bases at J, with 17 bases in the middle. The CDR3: CASSLGRSSAQTQYF. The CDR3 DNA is TGTGCCAGCAGCTTGGGGAGATCTAGCGCACAGACCCAGTACTTC.